This T cell receptor (beta chain) was found in a study of prognosis after radiotherapy for stage I lung cancer (dated by TCRdb to the early 2020s). Describing the broader study: Roughly 20 stage I NSCLC patients were enrolled in Nanjing, China, between early 2018 and early 2019. For each of the 20 or so patients, one blood sample was taken before SBRT and one after, so the study sequenced around 40 samples in total. Tumor histology was squamous cell carcinoma in several patients and adenocarcinoma in about a dozen. The study profiled peripheral blood TCR beta repertoires from stage I NSCLC patients before and after stereotactic body radiotherapy and related them to distant failure. Ages in the cohort of about a dozen men and over 5 women ranged from roughly 50 to 85 years, with a median of 74. Distant metastases were developed by four of the 19 patients after SBRT, at a median of around seven months, whereas no significant progression was observed in the other 15 patients. SBRT was given in 3 to 5 fractions with a biologically effective dose of at least 100 Gy, using image-guided IMRT or VMAT. No patient received concurrent therapy alongside SBRT. All patients were regarded as medically inoperable, because of comorbidities in over 10 patients and refusal of surgery in several patients. Newly diagnosed primary stage I lung tumors were present in 12 to 15 patients, and oligometastatic NSCLC after surgical resection of the primary tumor was present in several patients. On the study overall, not on this receptor specifically: After SBRT, the count of unique TCR clones dropped from a median of about 10,000 beforehand to 6,500 to 7,500 afterward (Wilcoxon paired P=0.011). No determination of tumor specificity was made for expanded TCR clones. None of the reported P values were adjusted for multiple comparisons. TRBV and TRBJ usage frequencies reportedly differed by metastasis status, in two V genes at baseline and in about 10 V and two J genes after SBRT. Limitations of the study included a small cohort and short follow-up, and the study findings need independent validation. Post-SBRT Shannon entropy and its change from baseline were lower in patients who developed distant metastases; baseline Shannon entropy was not associated with metastases.

Many counts were recorded for this clonotype. Its cognate antigen has yet to be identified. No base quality values were provided; no much bigger clone lies one nucleotide off. All patients had node-negative disease on CT and PET/CT, and none had a history of other malignancies or had previously received chemotherapy or radiotherapy. Roughly 6 milliliters of peripheral venous blood were drawn into EDTA tubes at each of two time points. Ficoll-Paque Plus density-gradient centrifugation was used to isolate PBMCs. Samples were stored at -80°C immediately after collection until analysis. The germline V gene specifies MNHEY as CDR1 and SVGEGT as CDR2. V loses 5 bases of germline sequence and J loses 6 bases, and the interval between the two ends is 23 bases. The CDR3 covers 16 residues, taking in both the cysteine and the phenylalanine. The kept DNA is CDR3 alone, 48 bases in frame from the first base. Two rounds of multiplex PCR were used to amplify the TCR beta CDR3 region from genomic DNA. The first PCR round used primers specific to each TRBV and TRBJ gene, and the primer sequences were filed in Chinese patent CN105087789A. Universal primers were used in the second PCR round. The Roche High Pure PCR Template Preparation Kit was used to extract genomic DNA from frozen PBMCs. The libraries underwent paired-end sequencing with 151 bp reads on an Illumina HiSeq 3000. Per the source publication's procedure: Raw reads lacking the multiplex PCR primer sequences were removed with CutAdapt. Using PEAR, the high-quality paired reads were merged into contigs. By aligning each contig to reference sequences, MiXCR assigned the TRB V, D and J gene segments to that contig. CDR3 sequences were clustered by base quality and sequence similarity to remove sequencing errors. Diversity was measured as Shannon entropy normalized by the natural log of productive TCR sequence number. Clonality was defined as one minus Shannon entropy divided by the natural log of the number of unique clonotypes. Progression-free survival cut-offs for repertoire metrics were chosen using the Youden index of ROC curves, with analyses run in R 3.5.3. TCRdb itself trimmed the public reads at Q25 with fastp, ran MiXCR and retained productive beta chains. Rows matching on CDR3 protein sequence are summarized as one entry with the most common DNA and genes. Here the V and J calls rest on TCRdb's processing, not on the authors' analysis. This sample holds roughly 13,000 distinct CDR3 sequences; 25% to 40% were observed only once. Jointly, the top ten make up approximately 30% of the sample.

Rearrangement joined TRBV6-2 or TRBV6-3 to TRBJ2-7; the D gene is perhaps TRBD1, on 7 matching bases. Specimen: PBMCs, collected before or after stereotactic body radiation therapy (not recorded which). The sequence came from a donor at least 50 years old with non-small cell lung cancer. CDR3 protein: CASSGTFRTGSSEQYF. The DNA reads TGTGCCAGCAGTGGGACTTTCCGGACAGGCAGCTCCGAGCAGTACTTC.